Shown below are 16 T cell receptor beta chains from a single sample sequenced in a study of blood T cell repertoires in COVID-19. Assay: immunoSEQ multiplex PCR; the TCRdb copy retains only in-frame clones and omits some. Among 66,000 or so clones listed, about four fifths were seen once. The sample comprised peripheral blood. Receptors originate from a human donor in a cohort sampled during active COVID-19.

This clone was seen a few times. The chain carries TRBV4-3 and TRBJ2-7; the match to TRBD1 covers 7 bases. Germline CDR1 LGHNA, CDR2 YSLEER. This CDR3 has 14 residues. After removal of 1 base from V and 4 bases from J, the junction contained 4 bases not matched to a gene. The CDR3 reads CASSQAQGLYEQYF. The CDR3 DNA follows: TGCGCCAGCAGCCAAGCACAGGGGCTTTACGAGCAGTACTTC.

J is TRBJ1-1 and V is TRBV4-3; D gene unclear. Germline assignment: CDR1 LGHNA and CDR2 YSLEER. CDR3 length: 14 residues. V was trimmed by 0 bases and J by 1 base, leaving 6 bases between them. The CDR3 region has the DNA TGCGCCAGCAGCCAAGACACTCCGAACACTGAAGCTTTCTTT. Translation: CASSQDTPNTEAFF.

V usage is TRBV6-5 and J usage is TRBJ2-5, with D unclear. From germline, CDR1 is MNHEY and CDR2 SVGAGI. The CDR3 covers 13 residues. V was cut by 2 bases and J by 5 bases, with 9 bases left in between. CDR3 in amino acids: CASSYTSRETQYF. DNA of the CDR3: TGTGCCAGCAGTTACACTTCCCGGGAGACCCAGTACTTC.

The chain links TRBV5-6 to TRBJ2-2; tentatively, D is TRBD2 (5 bases). The ends were cut back, 1 base at V and 4 bases at J, with 11 bases in the middle. The germline V gene encodes CDR1 SGHDT and CDR2 YYEEEE. The CDR3 length is 15 residues. This CDR3 reads CASSLIRLRTGELFF. CDR3 nucleotides: TGTGCCAGCAGCTTGATAAGACTACGCACCGGGGAGCTGTTTTTT. The full variable domain, rest sourced from reference TRBV5-6 and TRBJ2-2, is DAGVTQSPTHLIKTRGQQVTLRCSPKSGHDTVSWYQQALGQGPQFIFQYYEEEERQRGNFPDRFSGHQFPNYSSELNVNALLLGDSALYLCASSLIRLRTGELFFGEGSRLTVL.

This chain joins TRBV6-1 and TRBJ2-1; possible D gene TRBD2, 6 bases. Germline V gene lookup returns CDR1 MNHNS and CDR2 SASEGT. This CDR3 has 17 residues. Between the trimmed V and J ends, which lost 0 bases and 12 bases, there was a span of 24 bases. In DNA, the CDR3 is TGTGCCAGCAGTGAAGCGCTTCGGGTCTTCGTGCACGGGGGGCAGTTCTTC. Protein sequence: CASSEALRVFVHGGQFF.

This clone was counted once. This chain joins TRBV5-1 and TRBJ2-7; tentatively, D is TRBD2 (5 bases). This CDR3 region has 14 residues. V was pared by 0 bases and J by 5 bases, with 12 bases between. Germline CDR1 SGHRS, CDR2 YFSETQ. This chain's CDR3 is CASSLAGLRDEQYF. The CDR3 nucleotides are TGCGCCAGCAGCTTGGCGGGGTTAAGGGACGAGCAGTACTTC.

The chain joins TRBV24-1 to TRBJ2-1, with 8 bases identical to TRBD2. CDR1 KGHDR and CDR2 SFDVKD come from the germline V gene. This CDR3 contains 15 residues. Unmatched junction bases numbered 12, after V lost 5 bases and J lost 10 bases. CDR3 sequence reads: CATSVLLAGAYEQFF. For the CDR3, the DNA is TGTGCCACCAGTGTGTTGCTAGCGGGTGCTTACGAGCAGTTCTTC.

This CDR3 reads CASSEASALAATDTQYF. CDR3 DNA sequence: TGTGCCAGCAGTGAAGCTAGTGCACTAGCGGCCACAGATACGCAGTATTTT. The gene calls are TRBV2 and TRBJ2-3, with TRBD2 matching 8 bases. Germline V gene data show CDR1 as SNHLY and CDR2 as FYNNEI. After removal of 0 bases from V and 2 bases from J, the junction contained 7 bases not matched to a gene. The CDR3 is made up of 17 amino acids.

V usage is TRBV5-4 and J usage is TRBJ2-2, with 9 bases lining up with TRBD1. V was clipped by 4 bases and J by 0 bases; unmatched bases: 1. Germline CDR1 SGHNT, CDR2 YYREEE (reference sequence). This CDR3 region has 15 residues. CDR3 residues: CASSRQGANTGELFF. DNA for the CDR3: TGTGCCAGCAGCCGACAGGGGGCGAACACCGGGGAGCTGTTTTTT.

The gene calls are TRBV4-3 and TRBJ2-7; 8 positions agree with TRBD1. J gave up 4 bases and V 2 bases, and 7 bases lay outside the gene matches. The CDR3 sequence is 15 residues long. Germline V gene data show CDR1 as LGHNA and CDR2 as YSLEER. In DNA, the CDR3 is TGCGCCAGCAGCCAATCCAGGGGGCTAGAATACGAGCAGTACTTC. As protein: CASSQSRGLEYEQYF.

The chain carries TRBV14 and TRBJ2-4; D perhaps matches TRBD1 (5 bases). The V gene lost 0 bases and the J gene lost 11 bases, with 11 bases spanning the gap. Germline CDR1 SGHDN, CDR2 FVKESK. The CDR3 is made up of 13 amino acids. In DNA form, the CDR3 reads TGTGCCAGCAGCCAAGATCTATTAGGGGTTCAGTACTTC. Amino acids: CASSQDLLGVQYF.

This sequence joins TRBV3-1 (or the pseudogene TRBV3-2) and TRBJ2-7, with 7 bases fitting TRBD2. CDR1 is LGHDT, CDR2 YNNKEL, per germline (reference sequence). J gave up 2 bases and V 1 base, and 5 bases lay outside the gene matches. This CDR3 is built from 15 residues. CDR3 loop: CASSQAGGRPYEQYF. CDR3 sequence (DNA): TGTGCCAGCAGCCAAGCGGGGGGAAGGCCCTACGAGCAGTACTTC.

This clone was seen a few times. The chain is built from TRBV3-1 (or the pseudogene TRBV3-2) and TRBJ2-3, with 10 positions matching TRBD2. Unmatched junction bases numbered 5, after V lost 6 bases and J lost 2 bases. Germline CDR1 reads LGHDT; CDR2 reads YNNKEL (reference sequence). The CDR3 runs 15 residues. DNA for the CDR3: TGTGCCAGCAGGCGCACTAGCGGGGTCACAGATACGCAGTATTTT. Translated: CASRRTSGVTDTQYF.

This clone was counted a single time. The chain carries TRBV20-1 and TRBJ2-7, with D uncertain. Trimming removed 3 bases from V and 3 bases from J, with 9 bases in between. This CDR3 is 12 amino acids long. Germline V gene sequence: CDR1 DFQATT, CDR2 SNEGSKA (reference sequence). CDR3 loop: CSASWPDYEQYF. Written as DNA, the CDR3 is TGCAGTGCTAGTTGGCCAGACTACGAGCAGTACTTC.

This clone was picked up one time. This chain joins TRBV7-2 and TRBJ1-6; 7 bases are a match to TRBD1. CDR1 and CDR2 from the germline V gene are SGHTA and FQGNSA. Germline trimming cut 5 bases from V and 5 bases from J; bases unmatched to any gene: 6. This CDR3 has 15 amino acids. Here the CDR3 DNA reads TGTGCCAGCAGCGTAGTTGACAGGGATAATTCACCCCTCCACTTT. The encoded protein is CASSVVDRDNSPLHF.

The rearrangement uses TRBV11-2 and TRBJ1-1; the match to TRBD1 covers 8 bases. CDR3 length equals 15 residues. V lost 4 bases, J lost 0 bases, and 4 bases stayed unmatched. Per the germline V gene, CDR1 is SGHAT and CDR2 is FQNNGV. For the CDR3, the DNA is TGTGCCAGCAGCTCACACAGGGGGATGAACACTGAAGCTTTCTTT. This gives the protein CASSSHRGMNTEAFF.